This entry features one T cell receptor (beta chain) sequence. Its antigen is not yet known. Base quality data are lacking; no much larger clone is found one base away. Enrolling through a virtual design, the prospective study's participants ranged in age from about 18 to 89 years and lived across approximately 25 United States geographic areas. To assign participants to cohorts, the prospective study relied on clinical history that participants themselves reported in a screening survey and a study questionnaire. Recovered participants in ImmuneRACE Cohort 3 were defined as having two consecutive negative NP/OP PCR tests, clearance from a healthcare professional, or resolution of symptoms. Each participant in the prospective study had whole blood, serum and a nasopharyngeal or oropharyngeal swab collected by mobile phlebotomists. Prospective study participants could optionally give additional blood draws and questionnaires over a roughly 2-month period. Prospective study blood samples were shipped either frozen or at room temperature before DNA extraction.

This sample stems from a study of blood T cell repertoires in COVID-19 (dated by TCRdb to 2019 to 2021). With respect to the entire study: The collaborator samples originated in the United States, Italy and Spain and spanned the acute and convalescent phases of COVID-19. The prospective study material was composed of cDNA or gDNA derived from T cells, B-cell-depleted T cells, or PBMCs. The dataset comprised deeply sampled blood TCRbeta repertoires from subjects exposed to, actively infected with, or recovered from COVID-19. The repertoires were released in a freely available public database intended as a resource for research on the immune response to SARS-CoV-2. Samples were obtained from the ongoing ImmuneRACE study (first 160 participants) and from over 1,000 subjects provided by 6 global collaborators. Nearly every sample came with metadata listing a de-identified subject ID, COVID-19 status, age in years and sex. Where available, HLA class I and class II types were taken from metadata supplied by the sample provider and were not determined by assay-based typing.

A distance of 16 bases separates the germline ends of V and J, which lose 1 base and 2 bases respectively. Its CDR3 holds 17 amino acids, cysteine through phenylalanine. Solely the CDR3 DNA is kept, with 51 bases framed from the first base. Via the germline V gene, CDR1 is MGHRA and CDR2 YSYEKL. TCRbeta CDR3 regions were amplified from genomic DNA by means of the immunoSEQ Assay, a bias-controlled multiplex PCR. Processing in the source paper ran as follows. The number of nucleated cells in each sample was estimated by amplification of reference gene primers within the assay. To quantify the absolute abundance of each unique TCRbeta CDR3 rearrangement, sequence reads were collapsed and filtered. Productive Simpson clonality was computed per sample as the square root of Simpson's diversity index over productive rearrangements. TCRdb retrieved this table from immuneACCESS and kept in-frame rearrangements only. Not all clones are present; in checked studies, unresolved V genes account for under half, and no reason is known for the remainder. The V and J calls and clone size come from that table; D and trimming were worked out from the DNA. This sample comprises 150,000 to 250,000 clones, around 81% of them detected only once. The ten largest clones add up to around 7% of the sample.

Study-level results and caveats: How much clinical and demographic metadata was included differed by source and by participant, and the metadata was provided uncurated.

The receptor comes from a man aged 40-55 years who had recovered from COVID-19. The chain is encoded by TRBV4-1 joined to TRBJ2-3; possibly the D gene is TRBD1, per 7 matching bases. Material for sequencing was PBMCs or T cells enriched from blood (not recorded which). Read as DNA, the sequence is TGCGCCAGCAGCCAAGGTCGGCAGGGGGGACCCACAGATACGCAGTATTTT. Its coded protein is CASSQGRQGGPTDTQYF.